The rows below give T cell receptor beta chains drawn from one sample of a study of shared clonotypes between healthy human individuals. TCRdb's copy holds only in-frame clones and misses some; the assay was immunoSEQ multiplex PCR. This table has around 550,000 clones, almost 97% appearing once. Sequenced input: naive CD4+ T cells sorted from blood. Receptors were obtained from a woman aged 25 to 39 in good health. Each CDR3 is given with its conserved first and last residue. A D gene is named only where the DNA matches it firmly. Only some rows state a clone size, as once, few, many or a class for expanded clones.

clone size,J gene,V gene,D gene,CDR3 protein,CDR3 DNA
NA,TRBJ1-2,TRBV29-1,NA,CSVNPQGPLRGYTF,TGCAGCGTTAACCCCCAAGGGCCCCTCAGAGGCTACACCTTC
NA,TRBJ2-1,TRBV29-1,NA,CSVVNRLSYNEQFF,TGCAGCGTTGTAAACAGGCTCTCCTACAATGAGCAGTTCTTC
NA,TRBJ1-1,TRBV18,TRBD1,CASSPRGTATHTEAFF,TGTGCCAGCTCACCACGGGGGACAGCCACCCACACTGAAGCTTTCTTT
NA,TRBJ2-3,TRBV5-1,NA,CASSRERGTDTQYF,TGCGCCAGCAGTAGGGAGCGAGGCACAGATACGCAGTATTTT
NA,TRBJ2-2,TRBV19,NA,CAGGIQGNTGELFF,TGTGCCGGAGGGATACAGGGGAACACCGGGGAGCTGTTTTTT
NA,TRBJ1-4,TRBV4-2,TRBD1,CASSQAMGQGSEKLFF,TGTGCCAGCAGCCAAGCAATGGGACAGGGGTCGGAAAAACTGTTTTTT
NA,TRBJ1-2,TRBV15,TRBD1,CATNTDRDLSYGYTF,TGTGCCACCAACACGGACAGGGACCTATCGTATGGCTACACCTTC
once,TRBJ2-7,TRBV6-5,NA,CASSQDRREYYEQYF,TGTGCCAGCTCTCAGGACCGCCGGGAATACTACGAGCAGTACTTC
NA,TRBJ2-5,TRBV19,TRBD2,CASVSGTSGGEQYF,TGTGCCAGCGTAAGCGGGACTAGCGGCGGTGAGCAGTACTTC
once,TRBJ2-7,TRBV4-1,NA,CASSQPTRGRRYEQYF,TGCGCCAGCAGTCAACCCACCAGGGGACGGAGGTACGAGCAGTACTTC
once,TRBJ1-1,TRBV2,NA,CASYFMGAEAFF,TGTGCCAGCTATTTCATGGGGGCTGAAGCTTTCTTT
NA,TRBJ2-7,TRBV6-1,NA,CASSTTYHEQYF,TGTGCCAGCAGTACCACGTACCACGAGCAGTACTTC
NA,TRBJ1-4,TRBV15,TRBD1,CATSRDLGQVAGEKLFF,TGTGCCACCAGCAGAGATCTGGGACAGGTCGCTGGGGAAAAACTGTTTTTT
once,TRBJ2-2,TRBV28,TRBD2,CASTTRTSGSHRGTGELFF,TGTGCCAGCACCACAAGGACTAGCGGGAGCCACCGAGGGACCGGGGAGCTGTTTTTT